The 9 T cell receptor beta chains below all came from one sample that was sequenced in a study of T cell repertoires in cytomegalovirus infection. The antigens of these receptors remain unknown. TCRdb recomputed calls from the reads with MiXCR, one row per CDR3 protein. This table has hundreds of thousands of distinct CDR3 sequences, less than 35% appearing once. Source: cultured CD8+ T cells from PBMCs, taken from culture after CMV antigen stimulation. The receptors stem from a human donor in good health (CMV status not recorded). Some clones in this sample may be carry-over from other donors' samples.

As for this clonotype: One junction end disagrees with the germline gene, perhaps due to a read error. This chain uses TRBV5-4 with TRBJ2-6; 8 nucleotides line up with TRBD2. CDR3 length: 17 amino acids. The V gene's germline CDR1 is SGHNT and CDR2 YYREEE (reference sequence). CDR3 bases: TGTGTCAGCAGCCCAACTAGCGGCTACTCTGGGGCCAACGTCCTGACTTTC. It yields the protein CVSSPTSGYSGANVLTF.

The rearrangement joins TRBV6-6 to TRBJ2-3; 7 nucleotides align to TRBD2. Per germline, CDR1 MNHNY and CDR2 SVGAGI (reference sequence). J gave up 0 bases and V 8 bases, and 8 bases lay outside the gene matches. The CDR3 loop spans 15 amino acids. The CDR3 loop reads CASAVGGTSTDTQYF. DNA for the CDR3: TGTGCCAGCGCCGTCGGGGGGACTAGCACAGATACGCAGTATTTT.

This clonotype was found many times. The chain employs TRBV7-2 and TRBJ2-7; the D is unclear. CDR1 is SGHTA, CDR2 FQGNSA, per germline. CDR3 length: 13 amino acids. V shed 3 bases and J shed 5 bases, with 11 bases lying between them. CDR3 sequence reads: CASSLGSRHEQYF. CDR3 sequence (DNA): TGTGCCAGCAGCTTGGGTAGTCGGCACGAGCAGTACTTC.

DNA of the CDR3: TGTGCCAGCAGCCCCCATGCAGGGGACACCGGGGAGCTGTTTTTT. It specifies CASSPHAGDTGELFF. V gene TRBV7-9 combines with J gene TRBJ2-2, with a tentative D call TRBD1 (6 bases). The germline V and J ends were trimmed by 5 bases and 3 bases, with 13 bases remaining between them. The CDR3 contains 15 residues. The V gene's germline CDR1 is SEHNR and CDR2 FQNEAQ (reference sequence).

The chain employs TRBV25-1 and TRBJ2-2; the D is unclear. CDR1 and CDR2 from the germline V gene are MGHDK and SYGVNS. The CDR3 consists of 15 residues. The ends were cut back, 3 bases at V and 4 bases at J, with 12 bases in the middle. The CDR3 bases are TGTGCCAGCAGTGATAGTACGCCGGGCACCGGGGAGCTGTTTTTT. The encoded protein is CASSDSTPGTGELFF. The full variable domain, completed using reference TRBV25-1 and TRBJ2-2, is EADIYQTPRYLVIGTGKKITLECSQTMGHDKMYWYQQDPGMELHLIHYSYGVNSTEKGDLSSESTVSRIRTEHFPLTLESARPSHTSQYLCASSDSTPGTGELFFGEGSRLTVL.

The CDR3 region has the DNA TGTGCCAGCAGCCTGACCCGCCTGTGGGCAAAAGTTGAAGCTTTCTTT. As protein: CASSLTRLWAKVEAFF. This chain links TRBV27 with TRBJ1-1; D ambiguous. CDR1 is MNHEY and CDR2 is SMNVEV in the germline V gene (reference sequence). The CDR3 length is 16 residues. The V gene lost 6 bases and the J gene lost 7 bases, with 24 bases spanning the gap.

This clonotype was detected a few times. This chain joins TRBV27 and TRBJ2-1; 8 positions agree with TRBD2. V trimming: 6 bases; J trimming: 8 bases; junction bases outside the gene matches: 3. Germline lookup yields CDR1 MNHEY and CDR2 SMNVEV (reference sequence). The CDR3 contains 12 residues. This CDR3 is CASSGGGHEQFF. CDR3 sequence (DNA): TGTGCCAGCAGCGGGGGGGGGCATGAGCAGTTCTTC.

V is TRBV10-3 and J is TRBJ2-1, with TRBD2 matching 8 bases. The CDR3 totals 16 residues. CDR1 is ENHRY and CDR2 is SYGVKD in the germline V gene. With 5 bases clipped from V and 4 bases from J, the junction kept 10 bases outside the gene matches. The CDR3 bases are TGTGCCATCAGTCCAATAGCGGGAACCTTTTACAATGAGCAGTTCTTC. Encoded protein: CAISPIAGTFYNEQFF.

V usage is TRBV6-6 and J usage is TRBJ2-2, with TRBD1 matching over 10 bases. Looked up from germline, CDR1 is MNHNY and CDR2 is SVGAGI (reference sequence). V lost 1 base and J lost 2; bases outside the gene matches: 4. The CDR3 is 17 residues long. The CDR3 protein is CASSYFDRGRNTGELFF. The CDR3, as DNA: TGTGCCAGCAGTTACTTTGACAGGGGGCGAAACACCGGGGAGCTGTTTTTT.